This T cell receptor (beta chain) was recovered during a study of neoadjuvant anti-PD-1 for oral cavity cancer. Clones were read by immunoSEQ multiplex PCR, and TCRdb kept only the in-frame ones, dropping some. The sample shows over 10,000 clones, about 65% of them seen only once. The CDR3 length is 15 residues. Trimming took 0 bases from V and 5 from J, leaving 10 bases between them. Germline lookup yields CDR1 SGHDN and CDR2 FVKESK. This receptor was identified in a person aged 40-85 years with oral cavity squamous cell carcinoma. Specimen: PBMCs, collected before nivolumab (anti-PD-1) treatment. The V and J genes are TRBV14 and TRBJ1-4; possibly TRBD1 for D (6 bases). DNA for the CDR3: TGTGCCAGCAGCCAAGAGGGACACCTCAATGAAAAACTGTTTTTT. Encoded protein: CASSQEGHLNEKLFF.